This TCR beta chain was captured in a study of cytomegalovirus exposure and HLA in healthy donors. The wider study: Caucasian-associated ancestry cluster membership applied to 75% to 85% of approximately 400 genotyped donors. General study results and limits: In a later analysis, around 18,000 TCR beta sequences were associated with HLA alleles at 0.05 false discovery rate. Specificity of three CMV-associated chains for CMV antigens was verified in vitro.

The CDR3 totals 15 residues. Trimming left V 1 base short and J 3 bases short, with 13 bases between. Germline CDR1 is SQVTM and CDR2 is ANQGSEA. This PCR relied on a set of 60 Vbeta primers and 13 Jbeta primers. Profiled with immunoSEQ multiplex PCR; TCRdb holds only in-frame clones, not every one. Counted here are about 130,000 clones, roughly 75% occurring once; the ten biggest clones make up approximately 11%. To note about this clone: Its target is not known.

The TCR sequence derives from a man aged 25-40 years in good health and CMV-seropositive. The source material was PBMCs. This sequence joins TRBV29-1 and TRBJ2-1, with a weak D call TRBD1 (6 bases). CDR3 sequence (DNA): TGCAGCGTTGAAGGGGGGCAGGGAGACTACAATGAGCAGTTCTTC. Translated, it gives CSVEGGQGDYNEQFF.